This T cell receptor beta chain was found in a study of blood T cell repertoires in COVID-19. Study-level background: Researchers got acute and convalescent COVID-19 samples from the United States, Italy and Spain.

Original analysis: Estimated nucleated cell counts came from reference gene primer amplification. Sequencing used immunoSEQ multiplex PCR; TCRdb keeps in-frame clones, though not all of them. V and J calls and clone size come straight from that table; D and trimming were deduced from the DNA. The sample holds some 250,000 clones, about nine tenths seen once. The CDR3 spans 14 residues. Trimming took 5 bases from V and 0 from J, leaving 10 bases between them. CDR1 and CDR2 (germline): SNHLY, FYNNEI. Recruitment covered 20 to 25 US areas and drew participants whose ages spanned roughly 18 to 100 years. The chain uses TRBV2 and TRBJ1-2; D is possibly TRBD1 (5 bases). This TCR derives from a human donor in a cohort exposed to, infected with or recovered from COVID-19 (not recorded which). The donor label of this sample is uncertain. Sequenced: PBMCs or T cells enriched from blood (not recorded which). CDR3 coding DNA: TGTGCCAGCAGTTTGGGGCATTCTAACTATGGCTACACCTTC. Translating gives CASSLGHSNYGYTF.